This T cell receptor beta chain is drawn from a study of CD8 T cell repertoires and HIV-1 epitope variants. Turning to the study itself: Twenty-five autologous and known Gag and Nef epitope variant peptides each stimulated T cells separately. IL-2, IL-7 and IL-15 were added on days 3 and 7 of 10-day cultures.

The length of the CDR3 is 14 residues. J lost 7 bases, V lost 6 bases, and 9 bases had no gene match. Germline lookup yields CDR1 SQVTM and CDR2 ANQGSEA. This clone was detected a few times. What it binds is unknown. The method was immunoSEQ multiplex PCR; TCRdb's version includes in-frame clones alone and lacks a portion of them. The data show roughly 5,300 clones, about two thirds seen once. The clonotype originates from a male donor with HIV. V and J are TRBV29-1 and TRBJ2-1, with 10 bases matching TRBD1. Input material: cultured CD8+ T cells derived from PBMCs. DNA of the CDR3: TGCAGCGTCATGGGAGGGACAGGGGAGAATGAGCAGTTCTTC. Translating it yields CSVMGGTGENEQFF.